The clone carrying this T cell receptor beta chain was seen a handful of times. This may stem from a read error, because a much larger clone lies one nucleotide away. This sample was taken from a study of blood T cells in healthy people across ages. Primed by a sample-barcoded 5' primer and a J-beta primer mix, a second PCR proceeded for about 6 to 11 cycles. Via MiXCR, TCRdb re-called the 5' RACE reads, giving one row per CDR3 protein. The repertoire holds more than 900,000 distinct CDR3 sequences, around 29% seen once, with roughly 10% in the top ten. The CDR3 has 14 amino acids. Germline CDR1 and CDR2: MDHEN and SYDVKM. Trimming pared 6 bases from V and 0 bases from J, leaving 12 bases between. These data also featured in a second study, about T cells of mothers and their children.

The sequenced sample was blood. The TCR sequence derives from a woman aged 40-49 years in good health. V and J are TRBV28 and TRBJ2-7; a weak D match, TRBD1 (5 bases). The CDR3 region has the DNA TGTGCCAGCAGGTCGACAGAAAACTCCTACGAGCAGTACTTC. This gives the protein CASRSTENSYEQYF.